Shown below are 18 T cell receptor beta chains from a single sample sequenced in a study of blood T cell repertoires in COVID-19. The repertoire was sequenced with immunoSEQ multiplex PCR; TCRdb's copy has only in-frame clones and lacks some. The sample shows about 100,000 clones, roughly 80% of them seen only once. Sequencing used peripheral blood. All receptors derive from a man aged 55 to 70 with acute or convalescent COVID-19.

The DNA for the CDR3 is TGCGCCAGCAGCCAAGATAACTCGGGGGGACAAGAGACCCAGTACTTC. This translates into CASSQDNSGGQETQYF. This chain joins TRBV4-3 and TRBJ2-5; TRBD2 matches at 7 bases. CDR1 and CDR2 from the germline V gene are LGHNA and YSLEER. Losses at the gene ends were 0 bases for V and 2 bases for J; bases not matched to a gene: 6. The CDR3 consists of 16 residues.

This clone was counted between two and nine times. The CDR3 region has the DNA TGTGCCAGCAGCATTGGACAGGGACTGGACGAGCAGTACTTC. This sequence encodes CASSIGQGLDEQYF. The genes are TRBV7-9 and TRBJ2-7, with 8 bases fitting TRBD1. The J segment lost 5 bases and the V segment lost 5 bases, leaving 8 bases of the junction unmatched. This CDR3 spans 14 amino acids. The V gene's germline CDR1 is SEHNR and CDR2 FQNEAQ (reference sequence).

The sample holds a few counts of this clone. The chain carries TRBV27 and TRBJ1-1; perhaps TRBD1 as D (5 bases). Trimming stripped 2 bases from V and 7 bases from J, with 11 bases between. CDR3 size: 13 residues. Germline V lookup: CDR1 MNHEY, CDR2 SMNVEV (reference sequence). As DNA, the CDR3 is TGTGCCAGCAGTTTACGCGGACACCATGAAGCTTTCTTT. Its protein product is CASSLRGHHEAFF.

This clone has only a few counts. This chain connects TRBV5-4 to TRBJ1-3, with 9 nucleotides matching TRBD1. CDR1 and CDR2 from the germline V gene are SGHNT and YYREEE (reference sequence). The CDR3 sequence is 16 residues long. The ends lost 2 bases at V and 0 bases at J; junction bases unmatched: 3. CDR3 DNA sequence: TGTGCCAGCAGCTTTGGGACAGGGACCTCTGGAAACACCATATATTTT. It yields the protein CASSFGTGTSGNTIYF.

The V call is TRBV4-3, the J call TRBJ2-2, with D tentatively TRBD1 (5 bases). The V and J ends lost 1 base and 6 bases respectively, with 9 bases between them. The germline V gene has CDR1 LGHNA and CDR2 YSLEER. The CDR3 covers 14 residues. CDR3 loop: CASSQVQEAGELFF. CDR3 DNA: TGCGCCAGCAGCCAAGTACAGGAAGCCGGGGAGCTGTTTTTT.

This chain links TRBV19 with TRBJ2-5; TRBD1 matches at 9 bases. J gave up 3 bases and V 1 base, and 6 bases lay outside the gene matches. Germline V gene lookup returns CDR1 LNHDA and CDR2 SQIVND (reference sequence). This CDR3 is 16 amino acids long. CDR3 bases: TGTGCCAGTAGTATAGCGGGGACAGGGAGGGAAGAGACCCAGTACTTC. Protein sequence: CASSIAGTGREETQYF.

The count of this clone is one. The chain carries TRBV13 and TRBJ2-3; D unresolved. This CDR3 comprises 12 residues. V shed 5 bases and J shed 5 bases, with 8 bases lying between them. Germline-derived CDR1 and CDR2 are PRHDT and FYEKMQ (reference sequence). CDR3 region: CASSINLDTQYF. The CDR3 nucleotides read TGTGCCAGCAGCATCAACTTAGATACGCAGTATTTT.

The V and J genes are TRBV9 and TRBJ2-3; D is undetermined. V dropped 4 bases and J dropped 3 bases, with 6 bases sitting between them. Germline-derived CDR1 and CDR2 are SGDLS and YYNGEE. This CDR3 has 12 amino acids. The CDR3 nucleotides are TGTGCCAGCAGCCTCACAACAGATACGCAGTATTTT. Translating it yields CASSLTTDTQYF.

The chain employs TRBV5-1 and TRBJ2-1; the match to TRBD2 covers 11 bases. J lost 11 bases, V lost 0 bases, and 7 bases had no gene match. The CDR3 extends over 15 amino acids. Germline-derived CDR1 and CDR2 are SGHRS and YFSETQ. The CDR3 DNA reads as TGCGCCAGCAGCTTGGACCCTATAGCGGGAGGGAAGCAGTTCTTC. It translates to CASSLDPIAGGKQFF.

The chain recombines TRBV3-1 (or the pseudogene TRBV3-2) with TRBJ1-1; 8 nucleotides align to TRBD1. V was pared by 4 bases and J by 8 bases, with 3 bases of the junction left unmatched. CDR3 size: 12 residues. Germline V CDR1 and CDR2: LGHDT, YNNKEL (reference sequence). The CDR3 here is CASSRGDREAFF. In DNA form, the CDR3 reads TGTGCCAGCAGCCGGGGGGACAGGGAAGCTTTCTTT.

This chain connects TRBV29-1 to TRBJ1-4; D perhaps matches TRBD1 (6 bases). Per germline, CDR1 SQVTM and CDR2 ANQGSEA. With 5 bases removed from V and 7 bases from J, the gap between germline ends came to 26 bases. The CDR3 contains 17 residues. The CDR3 protein is CSVLYRDTVSLSEKLFF. The CDR3, as DNA: TGCAGCGTTTTGTACCGGGACACAGTCAGTTTGAGTGAAAAACTGTTTTTT.

The chain recombines TRBV11-3 with TRBJ2-1, with TRBD1 matching 7 bases. With V trimmed by 8 bases and J by 4 bases, 8 bases remained unmatched. Germline V gene sequence: CDR1 SGHNT, CDR2 YENEEA. This CDR3 has 14 residues. The chain's CDR3 is CASSDRVRYNEQFF. In DNA, the CDR3 is TGTGCCAGCTCAGACAGGGTGAGATACAATGAGCAGTTCTTC.

The rearrangement links TRBV7-8 to TRBJ1-6; 7 bases are a match to TRBD1. Germline-derived CDR1 and CDR2 are SGHVS and FQNEAQ. The CDR3 is 15 amino acids. With V trimmed by 5 bases and J by 7 bases, 8 bases remained unmatched. The CDR3 loop is CASSTGQDPNSPLHF. The CDR3 DNA sequence: TGTGCCAGCAGCACCGGACAGGACCCAAATTCACCCCTCCACTTT. The variable domain in full, with the rest retrieved from reference TRBV7-8 and TRBJ1-6, is GAGVSQSPRYKVAKRGQDVALRCDPISGHVSLFWYQQALGQGPEFLTYFQNEAQLDKSGLPSDRFFAERPEGSVSTLKIQRTQQEDSAVYLCASSTGQDPNSPLHFGNGTRLTVT.

The chain joins TRBV28 to TRBJ1-6, with TRBD1 as a possible D gene (6 bases). Trimming removed 1 base from V and 0 bases from J, with 16 bases in between. CDR1 and CDR2 from the germline V gene are MDHEN and SYDVKM. The CDR3 is 19 amino acids. DNA for the CDR3: TGTGCCAGCAGTTTATCCCCGCAGGGGTGGATCTCCTATAATTCACCCCTCCACTTT. Translation gives CASSLSPQGWISYNSPLHF. The full variable domain, rest sourced from reference TRBV28 and TRBJ1-6, is DVKVTQSSRYLVKRTGEKVFLECVQDMDHENMFWYRQDPGLGLRLIYFSYDVKMKEKGDIPEGYSVSREKKERFSLILESASTNQTSMYLCASSLSPQGWISYNSPLHFGNGTRLTVT.

This clone was counted only a few times. V is TRBV6-5 and J is TRBJ2-7, with 11 positions matching TRBD1. Germline CDR1 and CDR2: MNHEY and SVGAGI. This CDR3 region has 14 residues. Trimming cost V 8 bases and J 4 bases; bases outside gene matches: 7. The CDR3 sequence is CASFRTGGYYEQYF. CDR3 in DNA: TGTGCCAGCTTTAGGACAGGGGGCTATTACGAGCAGTACTTC.

The chain couples TRBV9 to TRBJ2-2; a weak D match, TRBD1 (5 bases). Trimming stripped 0 bases from V and 6 bases from J, with 12 bases between. Germline CDR1 SGDLS, CDR2 YYNGEE. The CDR3 sequence is 15 residues long. The CDR3 sequence: CASSVAAGPPGELFF. DNA for the CDR3: TGTGCCAGCAGCGTAGCGGCAGGGCCCCCCGGGGAGCTGTTTTTT.

V gene TRBV3-1 (or the pseudogene TRBV3-2) combines with J gene TRBJ1-2; the D is unclear. The CDR3 is made up of 15 amino acids. Germline V gene sequence: CDR1 LGHDT, CDR2 YNNKEL (reference sequence). With 0 bases removed from V and 5 bases from J, the gap between germline ends came to 13 bases. CDR3 in amino acids: CASSQDFGTIYGYTF. In DNA, the CDR3 is TGTGCCAGCAGCCAAGATTTTGGCACAATTTATGGCTACACCTTC.

This clone was counted between two and nine times. The rearrangement links TRBV5-4 to TRBJ1-2, with D maybe TRBD1 (6 bases). V lost 0 bases and J lost 8, with 17 bases in between. The CDR3 totals 15 residues. Germline-derived CDR1 and CDR2 are SGHNT and YYREEE (reference sequence). CDR3 sequence reads: CASSLADLRTVGYTF. In nucleotides, the CDR3 is TGTGCCAGCAGCTTGGCAGACCTCAGGACAGTCGGCTACACCTTC.